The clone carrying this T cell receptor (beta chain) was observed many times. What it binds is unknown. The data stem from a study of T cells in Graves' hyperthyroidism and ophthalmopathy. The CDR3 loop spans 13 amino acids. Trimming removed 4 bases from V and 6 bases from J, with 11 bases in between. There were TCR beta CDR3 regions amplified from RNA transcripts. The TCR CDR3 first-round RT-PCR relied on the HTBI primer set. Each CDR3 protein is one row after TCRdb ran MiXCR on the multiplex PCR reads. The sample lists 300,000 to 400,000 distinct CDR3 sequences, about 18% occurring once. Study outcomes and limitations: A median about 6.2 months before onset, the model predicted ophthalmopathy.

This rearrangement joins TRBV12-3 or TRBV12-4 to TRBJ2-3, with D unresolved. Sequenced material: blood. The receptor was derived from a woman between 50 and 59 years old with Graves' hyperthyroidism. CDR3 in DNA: TGTGCCAGCAGTTACACTCCCCGGGATACGCAGTATTTT. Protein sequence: CASSYTPRDTQYF.